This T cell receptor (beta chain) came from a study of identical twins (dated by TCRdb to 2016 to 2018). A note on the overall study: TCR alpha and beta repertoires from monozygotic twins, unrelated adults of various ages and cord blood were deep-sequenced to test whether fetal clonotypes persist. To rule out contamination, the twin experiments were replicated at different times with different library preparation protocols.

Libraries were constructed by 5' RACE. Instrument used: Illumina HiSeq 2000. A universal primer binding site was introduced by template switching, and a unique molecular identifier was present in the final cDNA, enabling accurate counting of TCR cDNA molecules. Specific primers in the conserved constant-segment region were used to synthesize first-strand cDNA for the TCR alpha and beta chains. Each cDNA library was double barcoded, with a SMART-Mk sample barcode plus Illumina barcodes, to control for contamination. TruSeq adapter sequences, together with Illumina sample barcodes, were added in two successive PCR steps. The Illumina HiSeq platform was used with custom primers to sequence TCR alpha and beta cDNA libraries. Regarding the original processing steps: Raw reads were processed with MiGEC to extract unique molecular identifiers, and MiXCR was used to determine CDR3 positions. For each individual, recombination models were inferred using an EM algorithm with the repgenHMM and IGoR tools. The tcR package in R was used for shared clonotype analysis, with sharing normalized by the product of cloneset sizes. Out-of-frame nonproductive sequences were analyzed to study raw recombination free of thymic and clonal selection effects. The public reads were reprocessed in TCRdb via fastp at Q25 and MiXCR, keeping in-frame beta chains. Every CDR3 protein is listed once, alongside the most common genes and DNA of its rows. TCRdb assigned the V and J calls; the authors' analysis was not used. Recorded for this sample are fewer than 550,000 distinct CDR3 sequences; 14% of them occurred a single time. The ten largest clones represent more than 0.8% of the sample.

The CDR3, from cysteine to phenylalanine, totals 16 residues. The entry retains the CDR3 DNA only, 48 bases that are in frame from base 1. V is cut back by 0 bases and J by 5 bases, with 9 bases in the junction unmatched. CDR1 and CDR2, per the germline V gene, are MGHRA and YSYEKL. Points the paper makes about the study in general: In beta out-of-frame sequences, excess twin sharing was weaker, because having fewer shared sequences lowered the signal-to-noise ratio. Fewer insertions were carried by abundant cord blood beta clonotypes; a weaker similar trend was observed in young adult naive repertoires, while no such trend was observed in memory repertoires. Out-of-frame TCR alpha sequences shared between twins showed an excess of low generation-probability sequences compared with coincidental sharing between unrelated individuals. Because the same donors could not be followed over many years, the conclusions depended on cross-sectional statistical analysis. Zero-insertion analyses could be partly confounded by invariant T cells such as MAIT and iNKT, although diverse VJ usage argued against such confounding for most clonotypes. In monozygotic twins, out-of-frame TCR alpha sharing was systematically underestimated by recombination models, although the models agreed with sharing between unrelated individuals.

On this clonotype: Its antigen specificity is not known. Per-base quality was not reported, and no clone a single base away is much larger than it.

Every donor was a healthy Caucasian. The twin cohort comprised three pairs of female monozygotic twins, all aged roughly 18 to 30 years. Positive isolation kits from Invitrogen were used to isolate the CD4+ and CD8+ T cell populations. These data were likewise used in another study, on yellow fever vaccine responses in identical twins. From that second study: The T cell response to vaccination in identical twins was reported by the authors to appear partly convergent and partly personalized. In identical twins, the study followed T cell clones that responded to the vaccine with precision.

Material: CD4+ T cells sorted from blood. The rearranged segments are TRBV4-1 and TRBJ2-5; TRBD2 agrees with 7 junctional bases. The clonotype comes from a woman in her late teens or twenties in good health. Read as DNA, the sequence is TGCGCCAGCAGCCAAGAATCTAGCGGAGGCTTGGAGACCCAGTACTTC. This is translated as CASSQESSGGLETQYF.